The entry below describes one TCR beta chain. TCRdb itself ran the RT-PCR reads through MiXCR, one entry per CDR3 protein. The table has hundreds of thousands of distinct CDR3 sequences, roughly 16% seen once. Germline V CDR1 and CDR2: KGHDR, SFDVKD. V trimming: 5 bases; J trimming: 4 bases; junction bases outside the gene matches: 4. There are 15 residues in the CDR3. These data originate in a study of patients and donors after allogeneic stem cell transplantation. The chain is built from TRBV24-1 and TRBJ2-1, with 10 bases lining up with TRBD1. Sequenced sample: blood, either unsorted or a sorted T cell fraction (not recorded which). The sequence was obtained from a human donor who was either an allogeneic HSCT recipient or a stem cell or donor lymphocyte infusion donor (not recorded which). It is not recorded whose cells these are; they may come from a transplant donor. The CDR3 region is CATSAPGQGYNEQFF. Here the CDR3 DNA reads TGTGCCACCAGTGCCCCGGGACAGGGGTACAATGAGCAGTTCTTC.